The 25 T cell receptor beta chains below were found in one sample sequenced in a study of human CD8 memory T cell subsets. Making the TCR beta libraries relied on UMI-labeled 5' RACE. TCRdb re-called the 5' RACE reads; every CDR3 protein appears as one record, without DNA. The table lists about 7,300 distinct CDR3 sequences. TPEX cells were CCR7+ PD-1+ TIGIT+ early memory CD8+ T cells with exhausted-like traits. Sequencing input: CD8+ T cells from PBMCs. Receptor source: a human donor in good health.

V gene TRBV27 combines with J gene TRBJ2-3; lacking DNA, the TRBD2 call made by TCRdb goes unchecked. CDR3 length equals 18 residues. CDR1 and CDR2 (germline): MNHEY, SMNVEV (reference sequence). CDR3 region: CASRSGTSGPRPTDTQYF.

This rearrangement joins TRBV11-3 to TRBJ2-7; the D call of TRBD1 rests on TCRdb alone, since no DNA is present to check it. This CDR3 is built from 14 residues. The germline V gene encodes CDR1 SGHNT and CDR2 YENEEA. The CDR3 reads CASSLGRGPDEQYF. The variable domain in full, completed from reference TRBV11-3 and TRBJ2-7, reads EAGVVQSPRYKIIEKKQPVAFWCNPISGHNTLYWYLQNLGQGPELLIRYENEEAVDDSQLPKDRFSAERLKGVDSTLKIQPAELGDSAVYLCASSLGRGPDEQYFGPGTRLTVT.

The rearrangement joins TRBV3-1 to TRBJ2-1; there is no DNA to check the TCRdb D call of TRBD2. The CDR3 contains 15 residues. Germline V gene lookup returns CDR1 LGHDT and CDR2 YNNKEL (reference sequence). The CDR3 region is CASSPVSSGVDEQFF.

The chain is built from TRBV18 and TRBJ2-3; TCRdb's D gene call, TRBD1, goes unchecked for lack of DNA. Germline CDR1 is KGHSH and CDR2 is LQKENI. This CDR3 contains 14 residues. The CDR3 reads CASSAGGGTDTQYF.

The V and J genes are TRBV6-6 and TRBJ2-1; TCRdb indicates TRBD2, and absent DNA this call remains unverified. Germline V gives CDR1 MNHNY, CDR2 SVGAGI (reference sequence). This CDR3 is built from 15 residues. The CDR3 spells CASSVTSGGPNEQFF.

The CDR3 spells CASSLKPRTGVWADTQYF. The V gene is TRBV28, the J gene TRBJ2-3; lacking DNA, the TRBD1 call made by TCRdb goes unchecked. This CDR3 is built from 18 residues. The V gene's germline CDR1 is MDHEN and CDR2 SYDVKM.

Its frequency marks this clonotype as medium-sized (0.01 to 0.1%). The genes are TRBV7-9 and TRBJ1-1. This CDR3 contains 12 residues. CDR1 and CDR2 (germline): SEHNR, FQNEAQ (reference sequence). The CDR3 spells CASSPLVTEAFF.

The V and J genes are TRBV10-2 and TRBJ2-7. Germline V gene lookup returns CDR1 WSHSY and CDR2 SAAADI. This CDR3 is 12 amino acids long. CDR3 protein: CASRGGSYEQYF.

According to its frequency, this clonotype is medium-sized. The chain has TRBV7-9 and TRBJ1-1. The length of the CDR3 is 11 residues. Germline V gene data show CDR1 as SEHNR and CDR2 as FQNEAQ (reference sequence). The CDR3 spells CASSFDTEAFF.

J is TRBJ2-7 and V is TRBV4-1; TCRdb selects TRBD1, and the lack of DNA leaves this call unchecked. Germline V lookup: CDR1 MGHRA, CDR2 YSYEKL. The CDR3 is made up of 16 amino acids. CDR3 region: CASSQDVSGQNYEQYF.

The chain couples TRBV6-6 to TRBJ1-5; TCRdb indicates TRBD1, and absent DNA this call remains unverified. Germline V gene sequence: CDR1 MNHNY, CDR2 SVGAGI (reference sequence). The CDR3 runs to 14 residues. CDR3 amino acids: CASSQGTLYQPQHF.

The V call is TRBV6-5, the J call TRBJ2-3. The CDR3 runs to 13 residues. The germline gives CDR1 MNHEY, CDR2 SVGAGI. CDR3 in amino acids: CASSSPLRDTQYF.

Its frequency marks this clonotype as medium-sized (0.01 to 0.1%). CDR3 region: CAIRNGQGADYNEQFF. The chain links TRBV10-3 to TRBJ2-1; lacking DNA, the TRBD1 call made by TCRdb goes unchecked. Germline assignment: CDR1 ENHRY and CDR2 SYGVKD. The CDR3 covers 16 residues.

This rearrangement joins TRBV7-9 to TRBJ2-7; TCRdb indicates TRBD1, and absent DNA this call remains unverified. The CDR3 consists of 16 residues. The germline V gene has CDR1 SEHNR and CDR2 FQNEAQ (reference sequence). The CDR3 loop reads CASSFGEGQDSYEQYF. Supplemented by reference TRBV7-9 and TRBJ2-7, the full variable domain reads DTGVSQNPRHKITKRGQNVTFRCDPISEHNRLYWYRQTLGQGPEFLTYFQNEAQLEKSRLLSDRFSAERPKGSFSTLEIQRTEQGDSAMYLCASSFGEGQDSYEQYFGPGTRLTVT.

The J gene is TRBJ2-7, the V gene TRBV5-1; no DNA is available, so the TRBD1 call from TCRdb remains unchecked. Germline assignment: CDR1 SGHRS and CDR2 YFSETQ. This CDR3 has 17 amino acids. The CDR3 region is CASSLALLTGDSYEQYF.

Its frequency marks this clonotype as medium-sized. The chain carries TRBV6-5 and TRBJ1-2; as DNA is missing, the TRBD1 call by TCRdb cannot be tested. Germline V lookup: CDR1 MNHEY, CDR2 SVGAGI. CDR3 length equals 15 residues. CDR3 residues: CASSPMTGTIYGYTF.

The rearrangement uses TRBV5-5 and TRBJ2-7. Per the germline V gene, CDR1 is SGHKS and CDR2 is YYEKEE (reference sequence). This CDR3 has 12 residues. This CDR3 reads CASSKDGYEQYF.

By frequency, this clonotype is medium-sized (0.01 to 0.1%). The V gene is TRBV12-5, the J gene TRBJ2-7; checking the TCRdb D call of TRBD2 is not possible without DNA. The CDR3 contains 15 residues. Germline CDR1 is LGHNT and CDR2 is FRNRAP. The CDR3 sequence is CASGYYRDHTYEQYF. Full variable domain (missing parts from reference TRBV12-5 and TRBJ2-7): DARVTQTPRHKVTEMGQEVTMRCQPILGHNTVFWYRQTMMQGLELLAYFRNRAPLDDSGMPKDRFSAEMPDATLATLKIQPSEPRDSAVYFCASGYYRDHTYEQYFGPGTRLTVT.

J is TRBJ2-7 and V is TRBV4-2; TCRdb proposes TRBD1, but this gene call is untestable without DNA. The germline V gene has CDR1 LGHNA and CDR2 YNFKEQ. This CDR3 has 17 residues. The CDR3 loop reads CASSQGGGGTRAYEQYF.

The chain uses TRBV4-2 and TRBJ2-1. This CDR3 comprises 16 residues. The germline V gene encodes CDR1 LGHNA and CDR2 YNFKEQ. The CDR3 sequence is CASSQGVGSRYNEQFF.

The chain joins TRBV3-1 to TRBJ2-1. CDR1 and CDR2 (germline): LGHDT, YNNKEL (reference sequence). This CDR3 spans 13 amino acids. CDR3 loop: CASSQYTYNEQFF.

Considering frequency, this clonotype is medium-sized. The chain employs TRBV12-3 or TRBV12-4 and TRBJ2-2; TCRdb's D call, TRBD1, is unchecked because there is no DNA. The CDR3 is 17 amino acids. The CDR3 sequence: CATPAERGQGLTGELFF.

V and J are TRBV3-1 and TRBJ2-7. This CDR3 comprises 12 residues. Germline V gives CDR1 LGHDT, CDR2 YNNKEL (reference sequence). Here the CDR3 reads CASSQFLDEQYF.

The chain carries TRBV6-4 and TRBJ1-1. CDR1 is MRHNA and CDR2 is SNTAGT in the germline V gene. CDR3 length: 16 residues. The CDR3 spells CASRLDPGTANTEAFF.

The chain employs TRBV23-1 and TRBJ1-5. TRBV23-1 qualifies as an ORF whose function is uncertain. The CDR3 extends over 14 amino acids. The CDR3 region is CATTPDSGIQPQHF.